The 22 T cell receptor beta chains listed next were all sequenced from one sample in a study of cytomegalovirus exposure and HLA in healthy donors. With 60 Vbeta and 13 Jbeta primers, the PCR was carried out. Profiled with immunoSEQ multiplex PCR; TCRdb holds only in-frame clones, not every one. Here the sample spans roughly 68,000 clones, roughly 73% being singletons. Sequencing was done on a sample of PBMCs. These receptors were obtained from a male donor in good health and CMV-seropositive.

About this clone itself: This sample also contains other DNA sequences that code for the same CDR3. This chain connects TRBV9 to TRBJ1-5; D is possibly TRBD1 (6 bases). V was shortened by 0 bases and J by 4 bases, with 17 bases between the two germline ends. Germline CDR1 reads SGDLS; CDR2 reads YYNGEE. The CDR3 consists of 17 residues. The CDR3 DNA reads as TGTGCCAGCAGCGTAGGTTCGACCTTAGACAGGAATCAGCCCCAGCATTTT. Translated: CASSVGSTLDRNQPQHF.

The gene calls are TRBV30 and TRBJ1-2; 8 positions match TRBD1. This CDR3 is built from 13 residues. Germline CDR1 GTSNPN, CDR2 SVGIG (reference sequence). V dropped 1 base and J dropped 8; count of bases not matched to a gene: 6. The CDR3: CAWSAGQGLGYTF. CDR3 coding DNA: TGTGCCTGGAGTGCCGGACAGGGACTCGGCTACACCTTC.

The chain has TRBV18 and TRBJ2-3; maybe TRBD2 (6 bases). The V and J ends lost 3 bases and 2 bases respectively, with 9 bases between them. Looked up from germline, CDR1 is KGHSH and CDR2 is LQKENI. The CDR3 runs to 14 residues. CDR3 DNA sequence: TGTGCCAGCTCACCTTGGGACTTCACAGATACGCAGTATTTT. Translation: CASSPWDFTDTQYF.

This clone came up a few times. The chain joins TRBV2 to TRBJ1-3; 9 bases map to TRBD1. The CDR3 is made up of 15 amino acids. V lost 6 bases and J lost 3; bases outside the gene matches: 6. Germline loops: CDR1 SNHLY, CDR2 FYNNEI. CDR3 loop: CASSADRGDGNTIYF. CDR3 nucleotides: TGTGCCAGCAGCGCGGACAGGGGTGATGGAAACACCATATATTTT.

The chain joins TRBV7-8 to TRBJ2-7, with 8 nucleotides matching TRBD1. V was pared by 4 bases and J by 0 bases, with 8 bases of the junction left unmatched. Germline loops: CDR1 SGHVS, CDR2 FQNEAQ. The CDR3 length is 16 residues. The CDR3 nucleotides are TGTGCCAGCAGCTCGGCCGGACAGGGCCTCTCCTACGAGCAGTACTTC. Its translation is CASSSAGQGLSYEQYF.

The chain carries TRBV5-1 and TRBJ1-6; D not certain. Germline V CDR1 and CDR2: SGHRS, YFSETQ. Deletions cut 0 bases from V and 7 bases from J, with 5 bases between. The CDR3 sequence is 13 residues long. The CDR3 DNA is TGCGCCAGCAGCTTGGTAGAAAATTCACCCCTCCACTTT. Protein product: CASSLVENSPLHF.

V usage is TRBV7-2 and J usage is TRBJ2-7, with 7 positions matching TRBD2. Germline CDR1 is SGHTA and CDR2 is FQGNSA. With V trimmed by 5 bases and J by 7 bases, 8 bases remained unmatched. The CDR3 covers 13 residues. The CDR3 sequence: CASSPGGPGEQYF. The DNA of the CDR3 is TGTGCCAGCAGCCCGGGAGGTCCTGGGGAGCAGTACTTC.

This clone was detected a few times. The genes are TRBV7-9 and TRBJ2-6, with D possibly matching TRBD1 (6 bases). In germline, CDR1 is SEHNR, CDR2 FQNEAQ (reference sequence). Trimming stripped 5 bases from V and 1 base from J, with 9 bases between. The CDR3 loop spans 15 amino acids. As DNA, the CDR3 is TGTGCCAGCAGCCAACAGGGATCTGGGGCCAACGTCCTGACTTTC. Its translation is CASSQQGSGANVLTF.

The gene calls are TRBV30 and TRBJ1-1, with 8 bases fitting TRBD1. This CDR3 comprises 14 residues. The J segment lost 0 bases and the V segment lost 7 bases, leaving 7 bases of the junction unmatched. The germline gives CDR1 GTSNPN, CDR2 SVGIG (reference sequence). CDR3 protein: CALTGGSLNTEAFF. As DNA, the CDR3 is TGTGCCTTAACAGGGGGAAGTCTGAACACTGAAGCTTTCTTT.

V and J are TRBV5-4 and TRBJ2-7; 7 nucleotides line up with TRBD1. Germline V lookup: CDR1 SGHNT, CDR2 YYREEE (reference sequence). CDR3 size: 18 residues. With V trimmed by 0 bases and J by 3 bases, 15 bases remained unmatched. CDR3 residues: CASSLVGQSAPKNYEQYF. CDR3 nucleotide sequence: TGTGCCAGCAGCTTGGTGGGACAGAGTGCGCCCAAAAACTACGAGCAGTACTTC.

This clone was seen a handful of times. The chain is built from TRBV29-1 and TRBJ1-1; 11 nucleotides agree with TRBD1. CDR1 and CDR2 (germline): SQVTM, ANQGSEA. The CDR3 extends over 13 amino acids. With V trimmed by 6 bases and J by 2 bases, 2 bases remained unmatched. The CDR3 nucleotides read TGCAGCGTGGACAGGGGGCCAAACACTGAAGCTTTCTTT. Translated: CSVDRGPNTEAFF.

The chain combines TRBV10-2 with TRBJ2-7; 9 bases line up with TRBD1. Germline CDR1 is WSHSY and CDR2 is SAAADI. This CDR3 contains 14 residues. After removal of 6 bases from V and 3 bases from J, the junction contained 6 bases not matched to a gene. CDR3 sequence: CASREGTGSYEQYF. In DNA form, the CDR3 reads TGCGCCAGCAGGGAGGGGACAGGGAGCTACGAGCAGTACTTC.

The rearrangement joins TRBV18 to TRBJ1-4, with TRBD1 matching 10 bases. J gave up 5 bases and V 3 bases, and 6 bases lay outside the gene matches. The germline V gene has CDR1 KGHSH and CDR2 LQKENI. The CDR3 runs to 16 residues. CDR3 nucleotides: TGTGCCAGCTCACCCCTCGGACAGGGGGGGAATGAAAAACTGTTTTTT. Translation: CASSPLGQGGNEKLFF. Supplemented by reference TRBV18 and TRBJ1-4, the full variable domain reads NAGVMQNPRHLVRRRGQEARLRCSPMKGHSHVYWYRQLPEEGLKFMVYLQKENIIDESGMPKERFSAEFPKEGPSILRIQQVVRGDSAAYFCASSPLGQGGNEKLFFGSGTQLSVL.

The chain combines TRBV7-2 with TRBJ1-1; weak D call: TRBD1 (5 bases). The CDR3 extends over 15 amino acids. V lost 2 bases to trimming and J lost 1 base, with 11 bases between them. CDR1 and CDR2 (germline): SGHTA, FQGNSA. The CDR3 sequence is CASSLSRASNTEAFF. CDR3 DNA: TGTGCCAGCAGCTTAAGCAGGGCTTCGAACACTGAAGCTTTCTTT.

The V call is TRBV6-4, the J call TRBJ1-1, with a possible D match to TRBD1 (6 bases). Trimming left V 6 bases short and J 3 bases short, with 23 bases between. Germline V gene data show CDR1 as MRHNA and CDR2 as SNTAGT. The CDR3 runs to 17 residues. CDR3 region: CASRPQGGDGWYTEAFF. The CDR3 region has the DNA TGTGCCAGCAGGCCGCAAGGGGGGGATGGGTGGTACACTGAAGCTTTCTTT.

The chain carries TRBV9 and TRBJ2-3; 9 nucleotides align to TRBD2. CDR1 and CDR2 (germline): SGDLS, YYNGEE. Losses at the gene ends were 4 bases for V and 4 bases for J; bases not matched to a gene: 7. The CDR3 covers 15 residues. CDR3 region: CASSSEIAGADTQYF. The CDR3 coding sequence is TGTGCCAGCAGCTCGGAAATAGCGGGGGCAGATACGCAGTATTTT.

This clone was detected only a few times. J is TRBJ1-2 and V is TRBV11-2; the match to TRBD1 covers 7 bases. This CDR3 has 16 residues. Germline loops: CDR1 SGHAT, CDR2 FQNNGV. V was clipped by 5 bases and J by 5 bases; unmatched bases: 14. CDR3 coding DNA: TGTGCCAGCAGCACTCCGAGCACCGGGACAGTATATGGCTACACCTTC. Protein product: CASSTPSTGTVYGYTF. Full variable domain (outside the CDR3, taken from reference TRBV11-2 and TRBJ1-2): EAGVAQSPRYKIIEKRQSVAFWCNPISGHATLYWYQQILGQGPKLLIQFQNNGVVDDSQLPKDRFSAERLKGVDSTLKIQPAKLEDSAVYLCASSTPSTGTVYGYTFGSGTRLTVV.

This clone has just one count. The chain uses TRBV18 and TRBJ1-2; the D is unclear. CDR3 length: 14 residues. Germline V gives CDR1 KGHSH, CDR2 LQKENI. Between the trimmed V and J ends, which lost 3 bases and 8 bases, there was a span of 16 bases. The CDR3 DNA reads as TGTGCCAGCTCACCCAATGCCGAGGCGGGGGGCTACACCTTC. It translates to CASSPNAEAGGYTF.

The rearrangement joins TRBV30 to TRBJ1-2; D may be TRBD1 (6 bases). The V and J ends lost 3 bases and 6 bases respectively, with 17 bases between them. The CDR3 contains 14 residues. Germline CDR1 and CDR2: GTSNPN and SVGIG (reference sequence). CDR3: CAWRPRGGAHGYTF. CDR3 DNA: TGTGCCTGGAGGCCCCGTGGGGGGGCCCATGGCTACACCTTC.

V gene TRBV7-9 combines with J gene TRBJ1-6; TRBD1 agrees at 10 bases. Trimming removed 5 bases from V and 7 bases from J; junction bases left unmatched: 17. This CDR3 is built from 19 residues. Per the germline V gene, CDR1 is SEHNR and CDR2 is FQNEAQ (reference sequence). The CDR3 nucleotides read TGTGCCAGCAGCCCCCCGGGACAGGGGAAGCTTTTGGGCAATTCACCCCTCCACTTT. It is translated as CASSPPGQGKLLGNSPLHF.

V gene TRBV18 combines with J gene TRBJ2-7; TRBD2 agrees at 12 bases. Trimming took 4 bases from V and 9 from J; bases not matched to a gene: 10. This CDR3 spans 15 amino acids. The V gene's germline CDR1 is KGHSH and CDR2 LQKENI. The CDR3 here is CASSRRTSGVGWQYF. For the CDR3, the DNA is TGTGCCAGCTCACGGAGGACTAGCGGGGTGGGATGGCAGTACTTC.

This chain connects TRBV5-1 to TRBJ1-1, with a weak D call TRBD1 (5 bases). The CDR3 consists of 16 residues. V was trimmed by 1 base and J by 0 bases, leaving 13 bases between them. Germline values: CDR1 SGHRS, CDR2 YFSETQ. The CDR3 DNA sequence: TGCGCCAGCAGCTTGATGACAGATTTTATGAACACTGAAGCTTTCTTT. It is translated as CASSLMTDFMNTEAFF. The full variable domain, rest sourced from reference TRBV5-1 and TRBJ1-1, is KAGVTQTPRYLIKTRGQQVTLSCSPISGHRSVSWYQQTPGQGLQFLFEYFSETQRNKGNFPGRFSGRQFSNSRSEMNVSTLELGDSALYLCASSLMTDFMNTEAFFGQGTRLTVV.